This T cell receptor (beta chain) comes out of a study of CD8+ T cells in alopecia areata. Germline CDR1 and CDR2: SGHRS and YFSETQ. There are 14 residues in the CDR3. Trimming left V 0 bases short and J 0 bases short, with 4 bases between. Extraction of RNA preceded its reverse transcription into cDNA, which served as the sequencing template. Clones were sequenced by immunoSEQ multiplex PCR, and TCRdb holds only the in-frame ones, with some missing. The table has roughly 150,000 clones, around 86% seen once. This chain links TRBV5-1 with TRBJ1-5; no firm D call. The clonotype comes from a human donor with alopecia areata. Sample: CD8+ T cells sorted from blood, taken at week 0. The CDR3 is CASSLENSNQPQHF. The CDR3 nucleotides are TGCGCCAGCAGCTTGGAAAATAGCAATCAGCCCCAGCATTTT. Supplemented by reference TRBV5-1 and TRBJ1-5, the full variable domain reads KAGVTQTPRYLIKTRGQQVTLSCSPISGHRSVSWYQQTPGQGLQFLFEYFSETQRNKGNFPGRFSGRQFSNSRSEMNVSTLELGDSALYLCASSLENSNQPQHFGDGTRLSIL.